The 15 T cell receptor beta chains in this list originate from one sample, sequenced in a study of identical twins. TCRdb reanalysed the 5' RACE reads using MiXCR and keeps one entry per CDR3 protein. The data hold about 810,000 distinct CDR3 sequences, with 9% to 15% observed a single time. Separately, the same data were catalogued under a study of yellow fever vaccine responses in identical twins.

The sample comprised PBMCs. Every receptor here comes from a woman in her late teens or twenties in good health.

The chain links TRBV27 to TRBJ2-7, with D possibly TRBD1 on 6 matching bases. Trimming cost V 2 bases and J 7 bases, with 12 bases left between them. This CDR3 contains 13 residues. Germline V gives CDR1 MNHEY, CDR2 SMNVEV (reference sequence). The CDR3 reads CASSLTGNGEQYF. CDR3 in DNA: TGTGCCAGCAGTTTAACAGGGAACGGAGAGCAGTACTTC.

This clonotype was detected many times. CDR3 sequence reads: CATSDSGQPNQPQHF. The CDR3 bases are TGTGCCACCAGTGATTCGGGACAACCCAATCAGCCCCAGCATTTT. V is TRBV24-1 and J is TRBJ1-5; D is possibly TRBD1 (6 bases). V was trimmed by 2 bases and J by 3 bases, leaving 10 bases between them. The CDR3 extends over 15 amino acids. The germline V gene encodes CDR1 KGHDR and CDR2 SFDVKD.

This clonotype was counted between two and nine times. An end of the junction does not agree with germline; a read error may underlie this. This chain's CDR3 is CASREGTFTTYEQYF. The CDR3, as DNA: TGTGCCAGCAGAGAAGGGACTTTTACAACCTACGAGCAGTACTTC. This chain joins TRBV6-1 and TRBJ2-7; possible D gene TRBD2, 6 bases. Germline V gives CDR1 MNHNS, CDR2 SASEGT. The length of the CDR3 is 15 residues.

This clonotype was counted only a few times. The chain has TRBV4-1 and TRBJ1-4; D possibly corresponds to TRBD1 (5 bases). Trimming stripped 1 base from V and 8 bases from J, with 11 bases between. The CDR3 runs to 14 residues. Germline V gives CDR1 MGHRA, CDR2 YSYEKL. CDR3 amino acids: CASSQGRGREKLFF. The CDR3 DNA reads TGCGCCAGCAGCCAAGGGAGGGGTCGGGAAAAACTGTTTTTT.

This clonotype was counted once. The chain has TRBV7-3 and TRBJ1-2; no clear D gene. There are 16 residues in the CDR3. The germline gives CDR1 SGHTA, CDR2 FQGTGA. V was clipped by 6 bases and J by 7 bases, with 24 bases between them. In nucleotides, the CDR3 is TGTGCCAGCAGTCGGGATGACACCTTCTCGCGGGTTGGCTACACCTTC. Protein: CASSRDDTFSRVGYTF.

The chain recombines TRBV23-1 with TRBJ1-5, with D possibly TRBD1 on 6 matching bases. TRBV23-1 is an ORF, and what it does is uncertain. V lost 7 bases and J lost 0, with 16 bases in between. The CDR3 sequence is 16 residues long. The CDR3 DNA sequence: TGCGCCAGCACCACCCAAGGGGGAACTAGCAATCAGCCCCAGCATTTT. Residues: CASTTQGGTSNQPQHF.

The rearrangement joins TRBV18 to TRBJ2-5; D unresolved. The CDR3 covers 14 residues. CDR1 is KGHSH and CDR2 is LQKENI in the germline V gene. The V end lost 2 bases, the J end lost 0 bases, and 7 bases lay between the germline ends. In DNA form, the CDR3 reads TGTGCCAGCTCACCAGAAAGTTACCAAGAGACCCAGTACTTC. As protein: CASSPESYQETQYF.

In its sample, this clonotype was seen a few times. This chain uses TRBV6-5 with TRBJ2-7, with TRBD1 as a possible D gene (5 bases). The CDR3 length is 15 residues. Trimming removed 1 base at V and 3 bases at J, with 13 bases between. The V gene's germline CDR1 is MNHEY and CDR2 SVGAGI. The CDR3 sequence is CASSYLGQGNYEQYF. The CDR3 nucleotides are TGTGCCAGCAGTTACTTGGGCCAGGGTAACTACGAGCAGTACTTC.

This chain's CDR3 is CASSAQLGLADNEQFF. As DNA, the CDR3 is TGTGCCAGCAGTGCACAGTTGGGACTGGCAGACAATGAGCAGTTCTTC. J is TRBJ2-1 and V is TRBV27, with D tentatively TRBD2 (6 bases). Germline V CDR1 and CDR2: MNHEY, SMNVEV (reference sequence). V was pared by 5 bases and J by 5 bases, with 19 bases between. The CDR3 is 16 residues long.

The chain employs TRBV4-1 and TRBJ2-5, with 9 bases matching TRBD1. J gave up 2 bases and V 2 bases, and 6 bases lay outside the gene matches. CDR1 and CDR2 from the germline V gene are MGHRA and YSYEKL. The CDR3 has 16 amino acids. This CDR3 reads CASSQLGQGQQETQYF. The CDR3 DNA reads as TGCGCCAGCAGCCAATTGGGACAGGGCCAACAAGAGACCCAGTACTTC.

This clonotype showed up just a few times. The gene calls are TRBV5-4 and TRBJ2-1; tentative D call: TRBD2 (6 bases). Between the trimmed V and J ends, which lost 2 bases and 0 bases, there was a span of 21 bases. The CDR3 covers 19 residues. Germline CDR1 reads SGHNT; CDR2 reads YYREEE (reference sequence). In nucleotides, the CDR3 is TGTGCCAGCAGCTTTATTGGCGGGGCTAGCAGAGGCTCCTACAATGAGCAGTTCTTC. Encoded protein: CASSFIGGASRGSYNEQFF.

The chain couples TRBV6-5 to TRBJ1-1, with TRBD1 as a possible D gene (6 bases). Germline V lookup: CDR1 MNHEY, CDR2 SVGAGI. Trimming removed 10 bases at V and 4 bases at J, with 13 bases between. CDR3 length: 12 amino acids. Here the CDR3 DNA reads TGTGCCACAGGGGAGAGGGGCACTGAAGCTTTCTTT. Translating it yields CATGERGTEAFF.

The sample holds a few counts of this clonotype. The rearrangement joins TRBV29-1 to TRBJ2-7; possible D gene TRBD1, 7 bases. CDR3 length equals 14 residues. The ends were cut back, 3 bases at V and 2 bases at J, with 14 bases in the middle. Germline CDR1 reads SQVTM; CDR2 reads ANQGSEA. CDR3 protein: CSVEGQGGAYEQYF. In DNA, the CDR3 is TGCAGCGTTGAGGGGCAGGGGGGCGCCTACGAGCAGTACTTC.

The chain links TRBV4-1 to TRBJ2-7; TRBD2 matches 10 bases. The CDR3 loop spans 16 amino acids. The trim removed 1 base at V and 4 bases at J, leaving 7 bases unmatched. The germline V gene has CDR1 MGHRA and CDR2 YSYEKL. CDR3 DNA sequence: TGCGCCAGCAGCCAAGGTGCGGCTAGCGGGAGATACGAGCAGTACTTC. It is translated as CASSQGAASGRYEQYF.

This clonotype has a handful of counts. The genes are TRBV21-1 and TRBJ2-7. TRBV21-1 is designated a pseudogene. This CDR3 has 13 residues. The CDR3 sequence: CASSKVVNYEQYF. CDR3 nucleotide sequence: TGTGCCAGCAGCAAAGTGGTGAACTACGAGCAGTACTTC.